Shown below are 18 T cell receptor beta chains from a single sample sequenced in a study of breast tumors, draining lymph nodes, adjacent tissues. TCRdb re-called the multiplex PCR reads with MiXCR, one entry per CDR3 protein. The data show 150,000 to 250,000 distinct CDR3 sequences, with roughly 29% seen just once and roughly 4% held by the top ten. Samples came from axillary lymph nodes draining the breast cancer. What was sequenced was axillary lymph node tissue. Every receptor here comes from a female donor with breast cancer. Some clones in this sample may be carry-over from other donors' samples.

This clonotype was seen at least ten times. The chain recombines TRBV15 with TRBJ2-5; TRBD1 might be the D (6 bases). V lost 1 base to trimming and J lost 1 base, with 16 bases between them. Germline values: CDR1 LNHNV, CDR2 YYDKDF (reference sequence). The CDR3 sequence is 17 residues long. CDR3 region: CATSRAKTGGPQETQYF. The CDR3 nucleotides read TGTGCCACCAGCAGAGCGAAGACAGGCGGACCCCAAGAGACCCAGTACTTC.

This clonotype came up once. Because it lacks the conserved phenylalanine or tryptophan at the end, this CDR3 is likely a read error. The limits of the CDR3 on the DNA are not certain, so only TCRdb's listed CDR3 is given. This chain joins TRBV28 and TRBJ2-7; TRBD2 is taken as the D call from the table, unchecked against the DNA. Including both end residues, the CDR3 is 8 amino acids long. The germline V gene has CDR1 MDHEN and CDR2 SYDVKM. CDR3 loop: CASSSLAG.

In regard to this clonotype: This may stem from a read error, because a much larger clone lies one nucleotide away. The V and J genes are TRBV6-5 and TRBJ2-5; 11 bases match TRBD2. The CDR3 length is 15 residues. Germline V gene data show CDR1 as MNHEY and CDR2 as SVGAGI. The J segment lost 3 bases and the V segment lost 5 bases, leaving 5 bases of the junction unmatched. The CDR3, as DNA: TGTGCCAGCAGTCCGGGACTAGCGGTAAAAGAGACCCAGTACTTC. As protein: CASSPGLAVKETQYF.

The chain has TRBV6-4 and TRBJ2-5; TRBD1 matches at 9 bases. V was pared by 6 bases and J by 7 bases, with 6 bases of the junction left unmatched. This CDR3 is built from 13 residues. Per germline, CDR1 MRHNA and CDR2 SNTAGT. Written as DNA, the CDR3 is TGTGCCAGCAGGACAGGGGGAGTGGGGACCCAGTACTTC. It specifies CASRTGGVGTQYF.

This clonotype was counted between two and nine times. This rearrangement joins TRBV30 to TRBJ1-3, with TRBD1 matching 8 bases. CDR1 is GTSNPN and CDR2 is SVGIG in the germline V gene (reference sequence). CDR3 length: 16 residues. Trimming cost V 2 bases and J 4 bases; bases outside gene matches: 10. CDR3 DNA sequence: TGTGCCTGGAGTCCACCGAGGACAGGGCCCGGAAACACCATATATTTT. Translating it yields CAWSPPRTGPGNTIYF.

In its sample, this clonotype was seen many times. The chain employs TRBV29-1 and TRBJ2-5; D possibly corresponds to TRBD1 (6 bases). Germline lookup yields CDR1 SQVTM and CDR2 ANQGSEA. This CDR3 is built from 14 residues. Trimming pared 4 bases from V and 1 base from J, leaving 13 bases between. The CDR3 nucleotides read TGCAGCGTTGGAGGGGTAGGGGGCCAAGAGACCCAGTACTTC. Translated, it gives CSVGGVGGQETQYF.

The table lists this clonotype with many counts. The chain is built from TRBV20-1 and TRBJ1-5; 10 nucleotides agree with TRBD1. Germline V gene data show CDR1 as DFQATT and CDR2 as SNEGSKA (reference sequence). V dropped 3 bases and J dropped 7; count of bases not matched to a gene: 12. CDR3 length: 16 amino acids. The CDR3 coding sequence is TGCAGTGCTAGGGGGACAGGGGCATCGTCCGGGCAGCCCCAGCATTTT. As protein: CSARGTGASSGQPQHF.

This clonotype was recorded at least ten times. The junction differs from germline at one of its ends, possibly a read error. The chain joins TRBV7-9 to TRBJ1-2, with D possibly matching TRBD1 (6 bases). This CDR3 spans 15 amino acids. Germline values: CDR1 SEHNR, CDR2 FQNEAQ (reference sequence). CDR3 DNA: TGTGCCAGCAGCTTAGCGCTCGGGGGCGGGCATGGCTACCCCTTC. Translated: CASSLALGGGHGYPF. The variable domain in full, with the rest retrieved from reference TRBV7-9 and TRBJ1-2, is DTGVSQNPRHKITKRGQNVTFRCDPISEHNRLYWYRQTLGQGPEFLTYFQNEAQLEKSRLLSDRFSAERPKGSFSTLEIQRTEQGDSAMYLCASSLALGGGHGYPFGSGTRLTVV.

Note on this clonotype: A much bigger clone sits one base away, suggesting this may be a read error. The CDR3 nucleotides read TGCAGTGCTGGGCCTATATCAACTAATGACAAACTGTTTTTT. It yields the protein CSAGPISTNDKLFF. This chain uses TRBV20-1 with TRBJ1-4; D remains unclear. In germline, CDR1 is DFQATT, CDR2 SNEGSKA (reference sequence). The length of the CDR3 is 14 residues.

In this sample, this clonotype turned up many times. The J gene is TRBJ2-5, the V gene TRBV24-1; 9 positions match TRBD2. Germline assignment: CDR1 KGHDR and CDR2 SFDVKD. The CDR3 contains 16 residues. V was pared by 4 bases and J by 3 bases, with 8 bases of the junction left unmatched. In DNA form, the CDR3 reads TGTGCCACCAGTGACCCGGGACCTAGCGGGAAAGAGACCCAGTACTTC. Protein sequence: CATSDPGPSGKETQYF.

This clonotype showed up just a few times. This sequence may be a read error, since a much larger clone differs from it by one base. The V gene is TRBV3-1, the J gene TRBJ2-7; D remains unclear. V shed 0 bases and J shed 6 bases, with 9 bases lying between them. The CDR3 sequence is 13 residues long. Germline loops: CDR1 LGHDT, CDR2 YNNKEL (reference sequence). In DNA, the CDR3 is TGTGCCAGCAGCCAAGACGGGCCCTGCGAGCAGTACTTC. This translates into CASSQDGPCEQYF.

This clonotype has at least ten counts. The chain is built from TRBV3-1 and TRBJ2-5; 9 nucleotides align to TRBD1. Germline CDR1 LGHDT, CDR2 YNNKEL (reference sequence). This CDR3 contains 16 residues. After removal of 3 bases from V and 1 base from J, the junction contained 6 bases not matched to a gene. Here the CDR3 reads CASSHWGQGGQETQYF. CDR3 in DNA: TGTGCCAGCAGCCACTGGGGACAGGGCGGCCAAGAGACCCAGTACTTC.

The sample holds many counts of this clonotype. V and J are TRBV12-3 or TRBV12-4 and TRBJ2-7, with D perhaps matching TRBD1 or TRBD2 (5 bases each). Deletions cut 7 bases from V and 9 bases from J, with 25 bases between. The CDR3 is made up of 15 amino acids. The CDR3 DNA reads TGTGCCAGCACCCTCACCGGGACCAGCGGAATGAGGCAGTACTTC. This codes for CASTLTGTSGMRQYF.

This CDR3 reads CSAASGSGGETQYF. The CDR3 bases are TGCAGTGCTGCTAGCGGGAGCGGGGGAGAGACCCAGTACTTC. The chain employs TRBV20-1 and TRBJ2-5, with 10 bases fitting TRBD2. The CDR3 sequence is 14 residues long. The V and J ends lost 5 bases and 4 bases, in that order; junction bases with no gene match: 7. The V gene's germline CDR1 is DFQATT and CDR2 SNEGSKA (reference sequence).

This clonotype was seen only a few times. A much larger clone differs by one base, so this may be a read error. The chain uses TRBV19 and TRBJ1-2; a weak D match, TRBD1 (5 bases). Germline CDR1 reads LNHDA; CDR2 reads SQIVND (reference sequence). This CDR3 comprises 18 residues. In nucleotides, the CDR3 is TGTGCCAGTGCCGAGCCTATGCGAACGCGGGGGGAGAACTATGGCTCCACCTTC. It codes for CASAEPMRTRGENYGSTF.

The gene calls are TRBV7-2 and TRBJ2-3; 12 nucleotides match TRBD2. V was clipped by 5 bases and J by 11 bases; unmatched bases: 14. The CDR3 has 16 amino acids. Germline V gives CDR1 SGHTA, CDR2 FQGNSA. This CDR3 reads CASSPRLAGEISEQYF. DNA for the CDR3: TGTGCCAGCAGCCCCCGACTAGCGGGAGAGATAAGTGAGCAGTATTTT.

V and J are TRBV6-2 or TRBV6-3 and TRBJ1-3; 11 nucleotides line up with TRBD1. TRBJ1-1 explains the end of the DNA better; the J call may be wrong. This CDR3 has 16 amino acids. Germline V lookup: CDR1 MNHEY, CDR2 SVGEGT. CDR3 region: CASSHPTGTGGTEAFF. Written as DNA, the CDR3 is TGTGCCAGCAGTCACCCTACCGGGACAGGGGGCACTGAAGCTTTCTTT.

This clonotype has a count of ten or more. The rearrangement joins TRBV19 to TRBJ2-1, with 9 bases identical to TRBD1. CDR1 is LNHDA and CDR2 is SQIVND in the germline V gene (reference sequence). The V gene end was trimmed by 4 bases and the J gene end by 4 bases; junction bases not matched to a gene: 5. CDR3 length: 15 residues. The CDR3 DNA sequence: TGTGCCAGTAGTACGGACAGGGGCCGTTACAATGAGCAGTTCTTC. Translation gives CASSTDRGRYNEQFF.